The 3 T cell receptor beta chains below all came from one sample that was sequenced in a study of blood T cell repertoires in COVID-19. Sequencing used immunoSEQ multiplex PCR; TCRdb keeps in-frame clones, though not all of them. The sample records some 250,000 clones, roughly 86% being singletons. The sample comprised peripheral blood. The receptor set was obtained from a woman aged 55 to 70 with COVID-19, enrolled during active disease.

This chain connects TRBV9 to TRBJ1-2; D possibly corresponds to TRBD1 (6 bases). The ends were cut back, 2 bases at V and 7 bases at J, with 9 bases in the middle. The CDR3 extends over 12 amino acids. Germline CDR1 is SGDLS and CDR2 is YYNGEE. CDR3 sequence (DNA): TGTGCCAGCAGCGTGGGGGCGGGTGGCTACACCTTC. Its protein is CASSVGAGGYTF. The variable domain in full, with the rest retrieved from reference TRBV9 and TRBJ1-2, is DSGVTQTPKHLITATGQRVTLRCSPRSGDLSVYWYQQSLDQGLQFLIQYYNGEERAKGNILERFSAQQFPDLHSELNLSSLELGDSALYFCASSVGAGGYTFGSGTRLTVV.

This chain joins TRBV5-6 and TRBJ1-4; a possible D gene is TRBD1 (6 bases). Germline-derived CDR1 and CDR2 are SGHDT and YYEEEE. The CDR3 extends over 16 amino acids. V lost 4 bases and J 6 bases, leaving 19 bases between the germline ends. CDR3 nucleotides: TGTGCCAGCAGCCCTCCCGGACAGTTGGCCGATGAAAAACTGTTTTTT. Protein: CASSPPGQLADEKLFF.

The genes are TRBV29-1 and TRBJ2-2; 16 bases are a match to TRBD2. Trimming took 6 bases from V and 5 from J; bases not matched to a gene: 6. This CDR3 has 16 residues. Per the germline V gene, CDR1 is SQVTM and CDR2 is ANQGSEA. The CDR3 reads CSVLGLAGGLTGELFF. CDR3 coding DNA: TGCAGCGTCCTGGGACTAGCGGGAGGGCTTACCGGGGAGCTGTTTTTT.